These T cell receptor beta chains were read from a single sample in a study of blood T cell repertoires in COVID-19. This table comes from immunoSEQ multiplex PCR, and its TCRdb copy is limited to in-frame clones, with some not included. Altogether 210,000 or so clones are present, approximately 85% being singletons, with the ten largest covering about 5.1%. Material: peripheral blood. These receptors were collected from a middle-aged man with COVID-19, enrolled during active disease. Each CDR3 is given with its conserved first and last residue. Fields, in order: D gene, V gene, clone size, J gene, CDR3 protein, CDR3 DNA. D genes are given only for firm matches. Clone size is given for some rows only: seen once, a few or many times, or a class if the clone is expanded.

D gene: -
V gene: TRBV6-2/TRBV6-3
clone size: -
J gene: TRBJ2-7
CDR3 protein: CASSYREYEQYF
CDR3 DNA: TGTGCCAGCAGTTACAGGGAGTACGAGCAGTACTTC

D gene: -
V gene: TRBV7-2
clone size: -
J gene: TRBJ2-7
CDR3 protein: CASSSSVINYEQYF
CDR3 DNA: TGTGCCAGCAGCTCATCGGTCATTAACTACGAGCAGTACTTC

D gene: -
V gene: TRBV6-5
clone size: -
J gene: TRBJ1-2
CDR3 protein: CASTSGGTHGYTF
CDR3 DNA: TGTGCCAGCACCTCGGGCGGGACCCATGGCTACACCTTC

D gene: -
V gene: TRBV6-5
clone size: -
J gene: TRBJ1-5
CDR3 protein: CASSYSRDQPQHF
CDR3 DNA: TGTGCCAGCAGTTACTCGAGGGATCAGCCCCAGCATTTT

D gene: TRBD1
V gene: TRBV7-2
clone size: once
J gene: TRBJ2-7
CDR3 protein: CASSSERQGPLSEQYF
CDR3 DNA: TGTGCCAGCAGCTCCGAGAGACAGGGTCCCCTCTCCGAGCAGTACTTC

D gene: -
V gene: TRBV6-5
clone size: -
J gene: TRBJ2-3
CDR3 protein: CASRGYSDTQYF
CDR3 DNA: TGTGCCAGCCGGGGTTATTCGGATACGCAGTATTTT

D gene: TRBD2
V gene: TRBV9
clone size: once
J gene: TRBJ2-5
CDR3 protein: CASSVGVAGEQETQYF
CDR3 DNA: TGTGCCAGCAGCGTAGGAGTAGCGGGGGAACAAGAGACCCAGTACTTC

D gene: TRBD2
V gene: TRBV9
clone size: -
J gene: TRBJ2-5
CDR3 protein: CASSVTGLAGSETQYF
CDR3 DNA: TGTGCCAGCAGCGTAACAGGGCTAGCGGGGTCAGAGACCCAGTACTTC

D gene: -
V gene: TRBV9
clone size: -
J gene: TRBJ2-1
CDR3 protein: CASSRGYEQFF
CDR3 DNA: TGTGCCAGCAGCAGGGGCTATGAGCAGTTCTTC

D gene: TRBD1
V gene: TRBV18
clone size: -
J gene: TRBJ1-2
CDR3 protein: CASSQGQGDGYTF
CDR3 DNA: TGTGCCAGCTCCCAAGGACAGGGGGACGGCTACACCTTC

D gene: -
V gene: TRBV24-1
clone size: -
J gene: TRBJ2-5
CDR3 protein: CATSPRGGLGETQYF
CDR3 DNA: TGTGCCACCAGCCCCAGGGGCGGCTTGGGAGAGACCCAGTACTTC

D gene: TRBD2
V gene: TRBV27
clone size: -
J gene: TRBJ2-5
CDR3 protein: CASRGGSGAQETQYF
CDR3 DNA: TGTGCCAGCAGGGGGGGTAGCGGGGCACAAGAGACCCAGTACTTC

D gene: -
V gene: TRBV11-3
clone size: once
J gene: TRBJ2-3
CDR3 protein: CASSFALGDTQYF
CDR3 DNA: TGTGCCAGCAGCTTCGCACTAGGGGATACGCAGTATTTT

D gene: -
V gene: TRBV12-3/TRBV12-4
clone size: -
J gene: TRBJ2-7
CDR3 protein: CASSFGDTYEQYF
CDR3 DNA: TGTGCCAGCAGTTTTGGGGACACCTACGAGCAGTACTTC

D gene: TRBD1
V gene: TRBV4-3
clone size: -
J gene: TRBJ2-7
CDR3 protein: CASSYSGQYHEQYF
CDR3 DNA: TGCGCCAGCAGCTATTCGGGACAGTACCACGAGCAGTACTTC

D gene: -
V gene: TRBV11-2
clone size: -
J gene: TRBJ2-5
CDR3 protein: CASSHAETQYF
CDR3 DNA: TGTGCCAGCAGCCACGCGGAGACCCAGTACTTC

D gene: -
V gene: TRBV11-2
clone size: -
J gene: TRBJ1-6
CDR3 protein: CASSPRQTSGNSPLHF
CDR3 DNA: TGTGCCAGCAGCCCCCGACAAACATCGGGGAATTCACCCCTCCACTTT

D gene: -
V gene: TRBV7-3
clone size: -
J gene: TRBJ2-1
CDR3 protein: CASSLISAGEQFF
CDR3 DNA: TGTGCCAGCAGCTTAATTTCCGCTGGCGAGCAGTTCTTC

D gene: -
V gene: TRBV19
clone size: few
J gene: TRBJ1-5
CDR3 protein: CASAGGALGQPQHF
CDR3 DNA: TGTGCCAGCGCGGGGGGGGCCCTCGGCCAGCCCCAGCATTTT

D gene: -
V gene: TRBV4-1
clone size: medium-sized
J gene: TRBJ2-7
CDR3 protein: CASSSGHPYEQYF
CDR3 DNA: TGCGCCAGCAGTTCGGGACACCCCTACGAGCAGTACTTC

D gene: TRBD2
V gene: TRBV28
clone size: -
J gene: TRBJ2-7
CDR3 protein: CASTPMGLASYEQYF
CDR3 DNA: TGTGCCAGCACCCCTATGGGACTAGCGTCCTACGAGCAGTACTTC

D gene: -
V gene: TRBV10-3
clone size: -
J gene: TRBJ2-2
CDR3 protein: CAIRMTGSNTGELFF
CDR3 DNA: TGTGCCATCAGGATGACGGGTTCGAACACCGGGGAGCTGTTTTTT

D gene: TRBD1
V gene: TRBV10-3
clone size: -
J gene: TRBJ2-2
CDR3 protein: CAISLGQGNTGELFF
CDR3 DNA: TGTGCCATCAGTCTAGGACAGGGGAACACCGGGGAGCTGTTTTTT

D gene: TRBD1
V gene: TRBV5-4
clone size: -
J gene: TRBJ2-2
CDR3 protein: CASSLRGRVIGELFF
CDR3 DNA: TGTGCCAGCAGCTTGAGGGGGCGGGTTATCGGGGAGCTGTTTTTT

D gene: -
V gene: TRBV18
clone size: -
J gene: TRBJ2-7
CDR3 protein: CASSLREGVDEQYF
CDR3 DNA: TGTGCCAGCTCACTCCGGGAAGGAGTTGACGAGCAGTACTTC

D gene: TRBD1
V gene: TRBV14
clone size: -
J gene: TRBJ2-5
CDR3 protein: CASSQGTGWQETQYF
CDR3 DNA: TGTGCCAGCAGCCAGGGGACAGGGTGGCAAGAGACCCAGTACTTC

D gene: TRBD2
V gene: TRBV15
clone size: -
J gene: TRBJ2-1
CDR3 protein: CATSREASGAGEQFF
CDR3 DNA: TGTGCCACCAGCAGAGAGGCTAGCGGGGCTGGTGAGCAGTTCTTC

D gene: -
V gene: TRBV7-6
clone size: -
J gene: TRBJ2-2
CDR3 protein: CASSLARQITGELFF
CDR3 DNA: TGTGCCAGCAGCTTAGCCCGACAAATAACCGGGGAGCTGTTTTTT

D gene: TRBD2
V gene: TRBV9
clone size: -
J gene: TRBJ2-1
CDR3 protein: CASSDRTSGGDEQFF
CDR3 DNA: TGTGCCAGCAGCGACCGGACTAGCGGGGGGGATGAGCAGTTCTTC

D gene: -
V gene: TRBV30
clone size: -
J gene: TRBJ2-7
CDR3 protein: CAWSVGGRSNSYEQYF
CDR3 DNA: TGTGCCTGGAGTGTGGGGGGACGATCCAACTCCTACGAGCAGTACTTC

D gene: -
V gene: TRBV29-1
clone size: once
J gene: TRBJ2-4
CDR3 protein: CSVVLLENIQYF
CDR3 DNA: TGCAGCGTTGTCCTACTAGAAAACATTCAGTACTTC

D gene: -
V gene: TRBV7-9
clone size: few
J gene: TRBJ1-3
CDR3 protein: CASSWPVTGDSGNTIYF
CDR3 DNA: TGTGCCAGCAGCTGGCCGGTGACAGGCGACTCTGGAAACACCATATATTTT

D gene: -
V gene: TRBV4-3
clone size: -
J gene: TRBJ2-3
CDR3 protein: CASSQDRQGINTDTQYF
CDR3 DNA: TGCGCCAGCAGCCAAGATCGGCAGGGCATAAACACAGATACGCAGTATTTT

D gene: TRBD1
V gene: TRBV9
clone size: -
J gene: TRBJ2-1
CDR3 protein: CASSVGQGSCNEQFF
CDR3 DNA: TGTGCCAGCAGCGTAGGACAGGGGTCCTGCAATGAGCAGTTCTTC

D gene: -
V gene: TRBV3-1/TRBV3-2
clone size: -
J gene: TRBJ2-7
CDR3 protein: CASSQELGLGVLSYEQYF
CDR3 DNA: TGTGCCAGCAGCCAAGAGTTGGGTCTCGGGGTACTCTCCTACGAGCAGTACTTC

D gene: -
V gene: TRBV28
clone size: -
J gene: TRBJ2-7
CDR3 protein: CASSFLQGEQYF
CDR3 DNA: TGTGCCAGCAGTTTTTTACAGGGCGAGCAGTACTTC

D gene: -
V gene: TRBV7-6
clone size: -
J gene: TRBJ1-5
CDR3 protein: CASSPLGGIRDQPQHF
CDR3 DNA: TGTGCCAGCAGCCCTCTTGGGGGGATCCGGGATCAGCCCCAGCATTTT

D gene: -
V gene: TRBV2
clone size: -
J gene: TRBJ2-6
CDR3 protein: CASSARQVFSGANVLTF
CDR3 DNA: TGTGCCAGCAGTGCCAGACAGGTTTTCTCTGGGGCCAACGTCCTGACTTTC

D gene: -
V gene: TRBV2
clone size: -
J gene: TRBJ2-7
CDR3 protein: CASRGPVYEQYF
CDR3 DNA: TGTGCCAGCAGGGGGCCAGTCTACGAGCAGTACTTC

D gene: -
V gene: TRBV7-3
clone size: -
J gene: TRBJ2-1
CDR3 protein: CASSETGSSYNEQFF
CDR3 DNA: TGTGCCAGCAGCGAGACAGGTTCATCCTACAATGAGCAGTTCTTC

D gene: -
V gene: TRBV5-4
clone size: -
J gene: TRBJ1-6
CDR3 protein: CASQGADSPLHF
CDR3 DNA: TGTGCCTCGCAAGGGGCAGATTCACCCCTCCACTTT

D gene: -
V gene: TRBV29-1
clone size: -
J gene: TRBJ2-7
CDR3 protein: CSVLKSSYEQYF
CDR3 DNA: TGCAGCGTCCTCAAGAGCTCCTACGAGCAGTACTTC

D gene: TRBD2
V gene: TRBV7-2
clone size: -
J gene: TRBJ2-7
CDR3 protein: CASSPAGTRSSYEQYF
CDR3 DNA: TGTGCCAGCAGCCCTGCCGGGACTAGATCTTCCTACGAGCAGTACTTC

D gene: -
V gene: TRBV9
clone size: -
J gene: TRBJ1-4
CDR3 protein: CASSWSQGGQPNEKLFF
CDR3 DNA: TGTGCCAGCAGCTGGTCCCAAGGAGGACAGCCTAATGAAAAACTGTTTTTT

D gene: -
V gene: TRBV2
clone size: -
J gene: TRBJ2-5
CDR3 protein: CASTRTHRIQETQYF
CDR3 DNA: TGTGCCAGCACCCGAACCCACAGGATCCAAGAGACCCAGTACTTC

D gene: TRBD1
V gene: TRBV3-1/TRBV3-2
clone size: -
J gene: TRBJ2-7
CDR3 protein: CASSPRRQGFYEQYF
CDR3 DNA: TGTGCCAGCAGCCCCCGGCGACAGGGTTTTTACGAGCAGTACTTC

D gene: -
V gene: TRBV9
clone size: -
J gene: TRBJ2-7
CDR3 protein: CASSVGTVGEQYF
CDR3 DNA: TGTGCCAGCAGCGTAGGAACAGTTGGCGAGCAGTACTTC

D gene: -
V gene: TRBV3-1/TRBV3-2
clone size: -
J gene: TRBJ2-5
CDR3 protein: CASSQLSGETQYF
CDR3 DNA: TGTGCCAGCAGCCAACTCTCCGGAGAGACCCAGTACTTC

D gene: -
V gene: TRBV7-2
clone size: -
J gene: TRBJ2-1
CDR3 protein: CASSLEVTRGRDNEQFF
CDR3 DNA: TGTGCCAGCAGCTTAGAGGTTACGCGGGGGCGGGACAATGAGCAGTTCTTC

D gene: -
V gene: TRBV19
clone size: -
J gene: TRBJ1-5
CDR3 protein: CASTKTDRNQPQHF
CDR3 DNA: TGTGCCAGTACTAAGACCGACAGGAATCAGCCCCAGCATTTT

D gene: -
V gene: TRBV2
clone size: -
J gene: TRBJ1-4
CDR3 protein: CASSEAEDSNANEKLFF
CDR3 DNA: TGTGCCAGCAGTGAAGCGGAAGACAGTAATGCTAATGAAAAACTGTTTTTT

D gene: TRBD2
V gene: TRBV2
clone size: -
J gene: TRBJ2-1
CDR3 protein: CASSAGGGSAGGSYNEQFF
CDR3 DNA: TGTGCCAGCAGTGCTGGTGGGGGTTCCGCGGGGGGCTCCTACAATGAGCAGTTCTTC

D gene: TRBD2
V gene: TRBV2
clone size: few
J gene: TRBJ2-5
CDR3 protein: CATGLEETQYF
CDR3 DNA: TGTGCCACCGGACTAGAAGAGACCCAGTACTTC

D gene: TRBD2
V gene: TRBV19
clone size: -
J gene: TRBJ2-5
CDR3 protein: CASSMRGARQETQYF
CDR3 DNA: TGTGCCAGTAGTATGCGGGGGGCGAGGCAAGAGACCCAGTACTTC